Presented here are 29 T cell receptor beta chains from one specimen sequenced in a study of T cells in tuberculosis. Clones were sequenced by immunoSEQ multiplex PCR, and TCRdb holds only the in-frame ones, with some missing. The table lists some 26,000 clones, 90% to 95% of them singletons, with 15% to 20% in the top ten. Sequencing was done on a sample of PBMCs. The receptors stem from a donor between 10 and 35 years old with latent tuberculosis or without tuberculosis infection. Some clones in this sample may be carry-over from other donors' samples.

The V gene is TRBV25-1, the J gene TRBJ1-1, with TRBD1 as a possible D gene (5 bases). From germline, CDR1 is MGHDK and CDR2 SYGVNS. V was trimmed by 3 bases and J by 0 bases, leaving 20 bases between them. This CDR3 is 18 amino acids long. CDR3 in amino acids: CASSDAPGIFGVNTEAFF. CDR3 nucleotide sequence: TGTGCCAGCAGTGATGCCCCAGGGATCTTTGGGGTGAACACTGAAGCTTTCTTT.

V gene TRBV7-6 combines with J gene TRBJ2-1; 12 bases are a match to TRBD2. With V trimmed by 2 bases and J by 9 bases, 5 bases remained unmatched. The CDR3 spans 15 residues. Germline assignment: CDR1 SGHVS and CDR2 FNYEAQ. The CDR3 spells CASSLLTSGGGEQFF. In DNA form, the CDR3 reads TGTGCCAGCAGCTTACTGACTAGCGGGGGTGGTGAGCAGTTCTTC.

This clone showed up just once. V and J are TRBV30 and TRBJ2-2, with 9 positions matching TRBD2. V dropped 2 bases and J dropped 5; count of bases not matched to a gene: 18. The CDR3 totals 19 residues. Germline assignment: CDR1 GTSNPN and CDR2 SVGIG (reference sequence). CDR3 sequence (DNA): TGTGCCTGGAGTCTTTATCTCCCAGGCGGGGGGGATCGAACCGGGGAGCTGTTTTTT. Translating it yields CAWSLYLPGGGDRTGELFF.

The chain employs TRBV19 and TRBJ1-1; D might be TRBD1 (6 bases). CDR1 is LNHDA, CDR2 SQIVND, per germline (reference sequence). With 5 bases removed from V and 8 bases from J, the gap between germline ends came to 15 bases. CDR3 length: 13 amino acids. The CDR3: CASSATGLHEAFF. CDR3 nucleotide sequence: TGTGCCAGTAGTGCTACAGGGCTTCACGAAGCTTTCTTT.

A note on this clone: Mismatch with germline at one junction end may stem from a read error. The chain employs TRBV7-7 and TRBJ2-3; D gene ambiguous. The germline V gene has CDR1 SSHAT and CDR2 FNYEAQ (reference sequence). There are 13 residues in the CDR3. CDR3 sequence (DNA): TGTGCTAGCAGCTTCTCAGGAACAGATACGCAGTATTTT. This translates into CASSFSGTDTQYF.

The chain uses TRBV7-2 and TRBJ1-5; 8 bases are a match to TRBD1. The CDR3 extends over 12 amino acids. Germline V gives CDR1 SGHTA, CDR2 FQGNSA. The J segment lost 12 bases and the V segment lost 5 bases, leaving 6 bases of the junction unmatched. This CDR3 reads CASSTRTGSQHF. The CDR3 nucleotides read TGTGCCAGCAGCACAAGGACAGGGAGCCAGCATTTT.

The chain is built from TRBV9 and TRBJ2-3; D not resolved. This CDR3 comprises 13 residues. The ends were cut back, 1 base at V and 0 bases at J, with 3 bases in the middle. Germline assignment: CDR1 SGDLS and CDR2 YYNGEE. The CDR3 loop is CASSVSSTDTQYF. Written as DNA, the CDR3 is TGTGCCAGCAGCGTATCTAGCACAGATACGCAGTATTTT.

V usage is TRBV30 and J usage is TRBJ1-2; a possible D gene is TRBD1 (5 bases). Per germline, CDR1 GTSNPN and CDR2 SVGIG (reference sequence). Trimming left V 2 bases short and J 6 bases short, with 19 bases between. This CDR3 has 15 residues. CDR3 nucleotide sequence: TGTGCCTGGAGTACGACCGGCGGGGCCAGGCATGGCTACACCTTC. The encoded protein is CAWSTTGGARHGYTF.

The chain links TRBV19 to TRBJ2-5; 15 positions agree with TRBD2. CDR1 LNHDA and CDR2 SQIVND come from the germline V gene (reference sequence). After removal of 4 bases from V and 5 bases from J, the junction contained 2 bases not matched to a gene. This CDR3 spans 15 amino acids. The CDR3 spells CASSTGTSGGETQYF. The CDR3, as DNA: TGTGCCAGTAGTACGGGGACTAGCGGGGGGGAGACCCAGTACTTC.

The V and J genes are TRBV7-7 and TRBJ2-2, with TRBD2 matching 11 bases. J lost 1 base, V lost 5 bases, and 12 bases had no gene match. The CDR3 has 19 amino acids. Germline CDR1 reads SSHAT; CDR2 reads FNYEAQ (reference sequence). As DNA, the CDR3 is TGTGCCAGCAGCCCTCTAGCGGGAGGTCGGCGGGGGAACACCGGGGAGCTGTTTTTT. This sequence encodes CASSPLAGGRRGNTGELFF.

The J gene is TRBJ2-1, the V gene TRBV19; weak D call: TRBD1 (5 bases). CDR1 and CDR2 from the germline V gene are LNHDA and SQIVND (reference sequence). The V gene lost 3 bases and the J gene lost 10 bases, with 13 bases spanning the gap. The CDR3 contains 13 residues. The CDR3 protein is CASSIVTVAEQFF. In nucleotides, the CDR3 is TGTGCCAGTAGTATTGTGACAGTAGCCGAGCAGTTCTTC.

The V call is TRBV11-2, the J call TRBJ1-1; 9 nucleotides line up with TRBD1. Losses at the gene ends were 1 base for V and 4 bases for J; bases not matched to a gene: 10. Germline V lookup: CDR1 SGHAT, CDR2 FQNNGV. The CDR3 consists of 17 residues. CDR3 DNA: TGTGCCAGCAGCTTAGTCGGCGGACAGGGGCGTCGCACTGAAGCTTTCTTT. It encodes CASSLVGGQGRRTEAFF.

The V and J genes are TRBV10-1 and TRBJ2-3; 7 nucleotides align to TRBD1. The CDR3 sequence is 15 residues long. CDR1 and CDR2 from the germline V gene are WNHNN and SYGVQD (reference sequence). With 2 bases clipped from V and 1 base from J, the junction kept 3 bases outside the gene matches. Written as DNA, the CDR3 is TGCGCCAGCAGTGAGGAAGGGACAGGCACAGATACGCAGTATTTT. Translating it yields CASSEEGTGTDTQYF.

V gene TRBV2 combines with J gene TRBJ2-5; 13 positions agree with TRBD2. The CDR3 totals 17 residues. The trim removed 6 bases at V and 1 base at J, leaving 8 bases unmatched. Germline V CDR1 and CDR2: SNHLY, FYNNEI. CDR3 protein: CASRYIGTSGTQETQYF. The CDR3 DNA is TGTGCCAGCAGATATATTGGGACTAGCGGGACCCAAGAGACCCAGTACTTC.

The genes are TRBV25-1 and TRBJ1-1; possible D gene TRBD1, 6 bases. V was cut by 8 bases and J by 1 base, with 14 bases left in between. The CDR3 has 14 residues. Germline V lookup: CDR1 MGHDK, CDR2 SYGVNS. CDR3 sequence (DNA): TGTGCCAGCCTAGGACAGCCGGGGAACACTGAAGCTTTCTTT. Translated: CASLGQPGNTEAFF.

The chain couples TRBV5-1 to TRBJ2-3; 7 positions match TRBD1. Germline lookup yields CDR1 SGHRS and CDR2 YFSETQ. The CDR3 loop spans 14 amino acids. V shed 4 bases, J shed 3 bases, and the junction held 5 bases outside the gene matches. CDR3 amino acids: CASSLGTATDTQYF. The CDR3, as DNA: TGCGCCAGCAGCCTCGGGACAGCGACAGATACGCAGTATTTT.

The rearrangement uses TRBV10-3 and TRBJ1-1; D not certain. V was clipped by 0 bases and J by 6 bases, with 11 bases between them. The CDR3 runs 14 residues. Per germline, CDR1 ENHRY and CDR2 SYGVKD. The DNA of the CDR3 is TGTGCCATCAGTGAGTCGGAGGGTTACTCTGAAGCTTTCTTT. Its protein product is CAISESEGYSEAFF.

J is TRBJ1-2 and V is TRBV27; D is undetermined. In germline, CDR1 is MNHEY, CDR2 SMNVEV (reference sequence). The V end was cut by 5 bases, the J end by 4 bases, with 14 bases between. The CDR3 length is 14 residues. The CDR3 nucleotides read TGTGCCAGCAGTCTAGCCTCTCCGGTCTATGGCTACACCTTC. This gives the protein CASSLASPVYGYTF.

The rearrangement uses TRBV19 and TRBJ2-7; D is uncertain. The CDR3 runs 12 residues. Trimming pared 5 bases from V and 1 base from J, leaving 6 bases between. Germline CDR1 LNHDA, CDR2 SQIVND (reference sequence). CDR3 sequence reads: CASSPSSYEQYF. In nucleotides, the CDR3 is TGTGCCAGTAGTCCCTCGTCCTACGAGCAGTACTTC. Full variable domain (outside the CDR3, taken from reference TRBV19 and TRBJ2-7): DGGITQSPKYLFRKEGQNVTLSCEQNLNHDAMYWYRQDPGQGLRLIYYSQIVNDFQKGDIAEGYSVSREKKESFPLTVTSAQKNPTAFYLCASSPSSYEQYFGPGTRLTVT.

The rearrangement links TRBV30 to TRBJ2-6; perhaps TRBD2 as D (5 bases). Germline-derived CDR1 and CDR2 are GTSNPN and SVGIG (reference sequence). CDR3 length equals 15 residues. Between the trimmed V and J ends, which lost 8 bases and 2 bases, there was a span of 16 bases. CDR3 nucleotides: TGTGCCGGGGTAGGACTGATACCTGGGGCCAACGTCCTGACTTTC. This sequence encodes CAGVGLIPGANVLTF.

J is TRBJ2-7 and V is TRBV27, with 7 bases fitting TRBD1. In germline, CDR1 is MNHEY, CDR2 SMNVEV (reference sequence). The CDR3 is made up of 15 amino acids. With 6 bases clipped from V and 5 bases from J, the junction kept 13 bases outside the gene matches. The CDR3 nucleotides read TGTGCCAGCAGCGTCCGAGACAGGGAGTTTGACGAGCAGTACTTC. As protein: CASSVRDREFDEQYF.

This chain uses TRBV5-1 with TRBJ1-6, with a weak D call TRBD1 (6 bases). Germline CDR1 is SGHRS and CDR2 is YFSETQ. V gave up 4 bases and J gave up 8 bases, with 19 bases separating them. The CDR3 loop spans 16 amino acids. The CDR3 region is CASSRSLDSAYSPLHF. The CDR3 DNA reads TGCGCCAGCAGCCGTTCATTGGACAGTGCTTATTCACCCCTCCACTTT.

This sequence joins TRBV19 and TRBJ1-4, with TRBD1 matching 7 bases. The trim removed 7 bases at V and 7 bases at J, leaving 9 bases unmatched. Germline V CDR1 and CDR2: LNHDA, SQIVND (reference sequence). The CDR3 covers 14 residues. CDR3 bases: TGTGCCAGTACCCGACAGGGTATGGGTGAAAAACTGTTTTTT. Its translation: CASTRQGMGEKLFF.

The J gene is TRBJ2-7, the V gene TRBV5-1; 9 bases match TRBD1. V dropped 7 bases and J dropped 4; count of bases not matched to a gene: 6. The CDR3 contains 13 residues. CDR1 and CDR2 (germline): SGHRS, YFSETQ. This chain's CDR3 is CASRGQGVYEQYF. As DNA, the CDR3 is TGCGCCAGCCGGGGACAGGGCGTGTACGAGCAGTACTTC.

The chain combines TRBV29-1 with TRBJ1-1, with D possibly matching TRBD1 (5 bases). Germline lookup yields CDR1 SQVTM and CDR2 ANQGSEA. V gave up 3 bases and J gave up 0 bases, with 8 bases separating them. The CDR3 has 13 amino acids. The CDR3 loop reads CSVERTMNTEAFF. CDR3 nucleotide sequence: TGCAGCGTTGAGAGGACAATGAACACTGAAGCTTTCTTT.

The chain joins TRBV6-5 to TRBJ1-2, with D possibly matching TRBD1 (6 bases). Looked up from germline, CDR1 is MNHEY and CDR2 is SVGAGI. This CDR3 contains 14 residues. The V gene lost 0 bases and the J gene lost 8 bases, with 13 bases spanning the gap. CDR3 amino acids: CASSYSGHRAGYTF. CDR3 bases: TGTGCCAGCAGTTACTCCGGCCACAGGGCCGGCTACACCTTC.

The V gene is TRBV29-1, the J gene TRBJ1-4; tentative D call: TRBD1 (5 bases). Germline assignment: CDR1 SQVTM and CDR2 ANQGSEA. Trimming cost V 4 bases and J 8 bases, with 17 bases left between them. The CDR3 contains 14 residues. The CDR3 sequence: CSVAGGMEREKLFF. The DNA for the CDR3 is TGCAGCGTTGCGGGGGGGATGGAAAGGGAAAAACTGTTTTTT.

The gene calls are TRBV19 and TRBJ2-1; 8 bases fit TRBD2. Looked up from germline, CDR1 is LNHDA and CDR2 is SQIVND (reference sequence). V gave up 3 bases and J gave up 12 bases; unmatched junction bases: 4. The CDR3 is 12 residues long. CDR3 in DNA: TGTGCCAGTAGTATCCCTAGCGGGCCGCAGTTCTTC. This codes for CASSIPSGPQFF.

V and J are TRBV7-6 and TRBJ1-2, with a weak D call TRBD1 (6 bases). V was shortened by 4 bases and J by 0 bases, with 15 bases between the two germline ends. This CDR3 comprises 16 residues. Germline-derived CDR1 and CDR2 are SGHVS and FNYEAQ. CDR3 sequence: CASSSFRTEANYGYTF. DNA of the CDR3: TGTGCCAGCAGCTCGTTTCGGACAGAAGCTAACTATGGCTACACCTTC.